The 5 T cell receptor beta chains given below trace back to one sample, sequenced in a study of T cells in Graves' hyperthyroidism and ophthalmopathy. TCR beta CDR3 regions were amplified from RNA transcripts. HTBI primers were the set used in a first-round RT-PCR of the TCR CDR3. TCRdb reanalysed the multiplex PCR reads using MiXCR and keeps one entry per CDR3 protein. The data show about 680,000 distinct CDR3 sequences, approximately 36% seen once. The sample comprised blood. The receptors stem from a woman aged 40 to 50 with Graves' hyperthyroidism.

The sample holds many counts of this clonotype. The chain has TRBV7-8 and TRBJ1-5, with 10 bases lining up with TRBD1. V lost 4 bases to trimming and J lost 4 bases; unmatched junction nucleotides: 7. The CDR3 runs to 16 residues. Germline assignment: CDR1 SGHVS and CDR2 FQNEAQ. CDR3 in amino acids: CASSSWKDRGNQPQHF. The CDR3 bases are TGTGCCAGCAGCTCCTGGAAGGACAGGGGGAATCAGCCCCAGCATTTT.

CDR3: CASSPTGTPNGEQYF. The CDR3 region has the DNA TGTGCCAGCAGCCCGACCGGGACGCCAAATGGGGAGCAGTACTTC. The chain links TRBV5-6 to TRBJ2-7; D possibly uses TRBD1 or TRBD2 (5 bases each). CDR3 length equals 15 residues. With 4 bases removed from V and 7 bases from J, the gap between germline ends came to 21 bases. The germline gives CDR1 SGHDT, CDR2 YYEEEE.

This clonotype turned up a few times. The chain has TRBV28 and TRBJ2-2; D gene unclear. Looked up from germline, CDR1 is MDHEN and CDR2 is SYDVKM. The CDR3 loop spans 14 amino acids. V was clipped by 6 bases and J by 2 bases, with 10 bases between them. CDR3 in amino acids: CASRFTLNTGELFF. CDR3 bases: TGTGCCAGCAGATTCACCCTAAACACCGGGGAGCTGTTTTTT.

This clonotype was counted ten times or more. The chain recombines TRBV7-2 with TRBJ2-7, with a weak D call TRBD2 (6 bases). V gave up 2 bases and J gave up 10 bases, with 24 bases separating them. The germline CDR1 and CDR2 sequences are SGHTA and FQGNSA. This CDR3 contains 16 residues. CDR3 sequence: CASSLFLSPSERHQYF. DNA for the CDR3: TGTGCCAGCAGCTTATTCCTCAGCCCTAGCGAGAGGCATCAGTACTTC.

Points on this clonotype: The junction shows a germline mismatch at one end, possibly a read error. V usage is TRBV4-3 and J usage is TRBJ2-7; D call uncertain. The CDR3 is 14 residues long. CDR1 LGHNA and CDR2 YSLEER come from the germline V gene. CDR3 loop: CASSQDTSSYEQHF. For the CDR3, the DNA is TGCGCCAGCAGCCAAGATACGAGCTCCTACGAGCAGCACTTC.